The 30 T cell receptor beta chains below were found in one sample sequenced in a study of response to subunit inactivated influenza vaccine. TCRdb reprocessed the RT-PCR reads with MiXCR, giving one entry per CDR3 protein. The table shows more than 500,000 distinct CDR3 sequences, with about 11% occurring only once. These data were also filed under a second study, of T cells expressing NK-cell markers. As that report states: It was by 5'RACE template switching with UMIs that TCR beta cDNA was made.

Sequences were derived from PBMCs from blood, sampled on the day of vaccination. These receptors all come from a man aged 50 to 60 who received an inactivated influenza vaccine.

The rearrangement uses TRBV29-1 and TRBJ1-1; a possible D gene is TRBD1 (6 bases). The CDR3 runs to 14 residues. Germline assignment: CDR1 SQVTM and CDR2 ANQGSEA. V was cut by 5 bases and J by 0 bases, with 13 bases left in between. The CDR3 sequence: CSVQRTGLNTEAFF. Here the CDR3 DNA reads TGCAGCGTTCAAAGAACAGGGCTGAACACTGAAGCTTTCTTT.

This clonotype was counted at least ten times. The rearrangement joins TRBV5-1 to TRBJ1-1; D not resolved. The CDR3 is 15 amino acids. CDR1 is SGHRS and CDR2 is YFSETQ in the germline V gene. The V end lost 0 bases, the J end lost 1 base, and 10 bases lay between the germline ends. The CDR3 DNA reads TGCGCCAGCAGCTTGGCCGGCAGGAGGAACACTGAAGCTTTCTTT. It encodes CASSLAGRRNTEAFF.

The table lists this clonotype with many counts. This chain uses TRBV3-1 with TRBJ1-3; no clear D gene. Per the germline V gene, CDR1 is LGHDT and CDR2 is YNNKEL (reference sequence). The V end lost 7 bases, the J end lost 0 bases, and 10 bases lay between the germline ends. The length of the CDR3 is 14 residues. As DNA, the CDR3 is TGTGCCAGCAAGCAGACCAGCTCTGGAAACACCATATATTTT. This translates into CASKQTSSGNTIYF.

This clonotype was counted between two and nine times. The chain uses TRBV7-2 and TRBJ2-5, with D possibly being TRBD2 (6 bases). Trimming removed 5 bases from V and 4 bases from J, with 20 bases in between. CDR1 is SGHTA and CDR2 is FQGNSA in the germline V gene. The CDR3 sequence is 16 residues long. The CDR3 nucleotides read TGTGCCAGCAGCCTCTCGGGCGGCGGGGTCGGAGAGACCCAGTACTTC. Translation: CASSLSGGGVGETQYF.

At least ten counts were recorded for this clonotype. The gene calls are TRBV2 and TRBJ2-3, with 11 bases fitting TRBD1. This CDR3 comprises 15 residues. V was pared by 6 bases and J by 7 bases, with 9 bases of the junction left unmatched. The germline V gene encodes CDR1 SNHLY and CDR2 FYNNEI. Here the CDR3 reads CASRNPGQGGNTQYF. Written as DNA, the CDR3 is TGTGCCAGCAGGAACCCGGGACAGGGGGGGAATACGCAGTATTTT. Based on the CDR3 plus reference TRBV2 and TRBJ2-3, the full variable domain is EPEVTQTPSHQVTQMGQEVILRCVPISNHLYFYWYRQILGQKVEFLVSFYNNEISEKSEIFDDQFSVERPDGSNFTLKIRSTKLEDSAMYFCASRNPGQGGNTQYFGPGTRLTVL.

The chain has TRBV6-5 and TRBJ1-2, with 9 bases fitting TRBD1. Germline CDR1 is MNHEY and CDR2 is SVGAGI. The CDR3 is 12 residues long. With 6 bases clipped from V and 7 bases from J, the junction kept 3 bases outside the gene matches. Written as DNA, the CDR3 is TGTGCCAGCAGACAGGGGGCAGGTGGCTACACCTTC. Its protein is CASRQGAGGYTF.

The chain couples TRBV6-1 to TRBJ2-5; no reliable D call. Per the germline V gene, CDR1 is MNHNS and CDR2 is SASEGT. The CDR3 has 14 amino acids. V was shortened by 0 bases and J by 2 bases, with 7 bases between the two germline ends. The CDR3 DNA reads TGTGCCAGCAGTGAAGCCGACACTCAAGAGACCCAGTACTTC. Protein sequence: CASSEADTQETQYF.

The sample holds many counts of this clonotype. The rearrangement joins TRBV28 to TRBJ1-2; a weak D match, TRBD1 (5 bases). The CDR3 sequence is 13 residues long. Germline CDR1 reads MDHEN; CDR2 reads SYDVKM. V gave up 6 bases and J gave up 6 bases, with 14 bases separating them. CDR3 protein: CASSPGRTNGYTF. The CDR3 coding sequence is TGTGCCAGCAGCCCGGGACGGACGAATGGCTACACCTTC.

The genes are TRBV5-1 and TRBJ2-1; TRBD1 might be the D (8 bases). The CDR3 loop spans 15 amino acids. Deletions cut 10 bases from V and 8 bases from J, with 25 bases between. Germline assignment: CDR1 SGHRS and CDR2 YFSETQ. The CDR3 is CASKLTGGQVDEQFF. CDR3 sequence (DNA): TGCGCCTCGAAACTGACGGGGGGACAGGTCGATGAGCAGTTCTTC.

The chain links TRBV5-1 to TRBJ2-7; D possibly matches TRBD1 or TRBD2 (6 bases each). This CDR3 region has 16 residues. Per the germline V gene, CDR1 is SGHRS and CDR2 is YFSETQ. V lost 0 bases and J lost 3, with 16 bases in between. The CDR3 DNA reads as TGCGCCAGCAGCTTGGTAACGGGGGCGGTCGGCTACGAGCAGTACTTC. Its translation is CASSLVTGAVGYEQYF. The full variable domain, with the rest looked up from reference TRBV5-1 and TRBJ2-7, is KAGVTQTPRYLIKTRGQQVTLSCSPISGHRSVSWYQQTPGQGLQFLFEYFSETQRNKGNFPGRFSGRQFSNSRSEMNVSTLELGDSALYLCASSLVTGAVGYEQYFGPGTRLTVT.

The chain joins TRBV12-3 or TRBV12-4 to TRBJ2-7; D unclear. The CDR3 contains 13 residues. The V end was cut by 8 bases, the J end by 3 bases, with 14 bases between. Here the CDR3 DNA reads TGTGCCAGCGCCCGAGACTCACTCTACGAGCAGTACTTC. It translates to CASARDSLYEQYF.

This clonotype was seen repeatedly, ten times or more. This sequence joins TRBV5-6 and TRBJ1-2, with D hard to call. The length of the CDR3 is 16 residues. Germline CDR1 is SGHDT and CDR2 is YYEEEE. V lost 0 bases, J lost 2 bases, and 14 bases lay in between. CDR3 DNA sequence: TGTGCCAGCAGCTTGGAACAGCTATCCAGCAACTATGGCTACACCTTC. Translation gives CASSLEQLSSNYGYTF.

The table lists this clonotype with many counts. The chain combines TRBV29-1 with TRBJ2-5; the D call may be TRBD1 or TRBD2 (6 bases each). This CDR3 spans 13 amino acids. Trimming removed 7 bases at V and 4 bases at J, with 16 bases between. Looked up from germline, CDR1 is SQVTM and CDR2 is ANQGSEA. CDR3 sequence reads: CSASLGGPETQYF. CDR3 bases: TGCAGCGCCTCTCTCGGGGGCCCAGAGACCCAGTACTTC.

This clonotype was recorded a few times. V is TRBV10-3 and J is TRBJ2-7; 12 bases align to TRBD2. V shed 4 bases and J 7 bases; nucleotides not matched to a gene: 17. The length of the CDR3 is 18 residues. Germline CDR1 ENHRY, CDR2 SYGVKD. The DNA for the CDR3 is TGTGCCATCAGTGCCCAACTTGCCCTAGCGGGAGGGCCAGTAGAGCAGTACTTC. Its protein product is CAISAQLALAGGPVEQYF.

At least ten counts were recorded for this clonotype. The rearrangement links TRBV7-2 to TRBJ1-2; the match to TRBD1 covers 9 bases. Trimming took 4 bases from V and 6 from J; bases not matched to a gene: 6. The CDR3 consists of 14 residues. The germline CDR1 and CDR2 sequences are SGHTA and FQGNSA. CDR3 sequence: CASSYPGQGDGYTF. The CDR3 nucleotides read TGTGCCAGCAGCTACCCGGGACAGGGTGATGGCTACACCTTC.

This clonotype was found a few times. The V call is TRBV7-9, the J call TRBJ1-2; a weak D match, TRBD1 (5 bases). There are 16 residues in the CDR3. Trimming cost V 5 bases and J 0 bases, with 16 bases left between them. Germline V gene sequence: CDR1 SEHNR, CDR2 FQNEAQ (reference sequence). In DNA form, the CDR3 reads TGTGCCAGCAGCCGAGGTGGGGGACGGGCTAACTATGGCTACACCTTC. Its translation is CASSRGGGRANYGYTF.

The genes are TRBV5-1 and TRBJ2-7; no clear D gene. V was cut by 4 bases and J by 2 bases, with 10 bases left in between. This CDR3 is built from 13 residues. Germline V gene data show CDR1 as SGHRS and CDR2 as YFSETQ. The CDR3: CASSVDRTYEQYF. CDR3 DNA sequence: TGCGCCAGCAGCGTTGACCGGACCTACGAGCAGTACTTC.

This clonotype has at least ten counts. The chain joins TRBV12-3 or TRBV12-4 to TRBJ2-1; D might be TRBD1 (6 bases). Trimming shortened V by 10 bases and J by 2 bases, and 9 bases separated the two germline ends. This CDR3 spans 12 amino acids. CDR3 sequence: CATGDTYNEQFF. DNA for the CDR3: TGTGCCACCGGGGACACCTACAATGAGCAGTTCTTC.

V is TRBV20-1 and J is TRBJ2-5; 15 bases are shared with TRBD2. This CDR3 spans 17 amino acids. The J segment lost 2 bases and the V segment lost 5 bases, leaving 9 bases of the junction unmatched. Germline CDR1 DFQATT, CDR2 SNEGSKA (reference sequence). The DNA of the CDR3 is TGCAGTGCTCCCGGGACTAGCGGGAGGACCCTACAAGAGACCCAGTACTTC. Amino acids: CSAPGTSGRTLQETQYF.

CDR3 amino acids: CASSLEALAGVSTDTQYF. CDR3 nucleotides: TGTGCCAGCAGTTTAGAGGCCCTAGCGGGGGTTAGCACAGATACGCAGTATTTT. The rearrangement joins TRBV28 to TRBJ2-3, with 10 bases aligning to TRBD2. The CDR3 spans 18 residues. Losses at the gene ends were 2 bases for V and 0 bases for J; bases not matched to a gene: 8. Germline assignment: CDR1 MDHEN and CDR2 SYDVKM.

This clonotype was counted ten times or more. The genes are TRBV18 and TRBJ2-5; D is uncertain. CDR3 length: 12 amino acids. With 6 bases removed from V and 5 bases from J, the gap between germline ends came to 10 bases. CDR1 and CDR2 (germline): KGHSH, LQKENI. The CDR3 DNA follows: TGTGCCAGCTCGGAGTCCCAGGAGACCCAGTACTTC. Translating it yields CASSESQETQYF.

The table lists this clonotype with a few counts. J is TRBJ1-1 and V is TRBV20-1; D is perhaps TRBD1 (6 bases). CDR1 DFQATT and CDR2 SNEGSKA come from the germline V gene (reference sequence). V lost 7 bases and J lost 1, with 16 bases in between. CDR3 length: 14 residues. The CDR3: CSDRRGGGNTEAFF. CDR3 DNA: TGCAGTGACCGTCGGGGGGGCGGGAACACTGAAGCTTTCTTT.

The V gene is TRBV18, the J gene TRBJ2-2; the D gene is possibly TRBD1 (5 bases). Germline CDR1 is KGHSH and CDR2 is LQKENI. The V end was cut by 2 bases, the J end by 2 bases, with 9 bases between. This CDR3 spans 15 amino acids. CDR3 residues: CASSPVGHNTGELFF. CDR3 sequence (DNA): TGTGCCAGCTCACCAGTAGGACACAACACCGGGGAGCTGTTTTTT.

This clonotype was found many times. The rearrangement links TRBV12-3 or TRBV12-4 to TRBJ1-1; no clear D. CDR3 length: 12 residues. V lost 6 bases and J lost 4, with 9 bases in between. The CDR3 reads CASSTHVTEAFF. The CDR3 region has the DNA TGTGCCAGCAGCACCCACGTCACTGAAGCTTTCTTT.

J is TRBJ2-2 and V is TRBV27, with D unresolved. The CDR3 length is 12 residues. V was cut by 3 bases and J by 6 bases, with 5 bases left in between. CDR1 and CDR2 from the germline V gene are MNHEY and SMNVEV (reference sequence). CDR3 nucleotide sequence: TGTGCCAGCAGTTTCCCATCCGGGGAGCTGTTTTTT. Protein sequence: CASSFPSGELFF.

The chain recombines TRBV7-9 with TRBJ2-7; D gene ambiguous. Germline V CDR1 and CDR2: SEHNR, FQNEAQ (reference sequence). V was clipped by 4 bases and J by 0 bases, with 10 bases between them. CDR3 length: 14 residues. The CDR3 here is CASSSTLSSYEQYF. Written as DNA, the CDR3 is TGTGCCAGCAGCTCCACCCTGAGCTCCTACGAGCAGTACTTC.

This clonotype was observed a handful of times. The chain has TRBV5-1 and TRBJ2-2; tentative D call: TRBD1 (5 bases). Trimming took off 5 bases at V and 5 bases at J, with 13 bases between the two ends. Germline V gene lookup returns CDR1 SGHRS and CDR2 YFSETQ. The CDR3 sequence is 14 residues long. CDR3 protein: CASRVQEGTGELFF. CDR3 coding DNA: TGCGCCAGCAGGGTACAGGAAGGAACCGGGGAGCTGTTTTTT.

This clonotype has a handful of counts. This chain joins TRBV5-4 and TRBJ2-2; 9 bases match TRBD1. The CDR3 extends over 16 amino acids. The germline CDR1 and CDR2 sequences are SGHNT and YYREEE (reference sequence). J lost 2 bases, V lost 4 bases, and 6 bases had no gene match. CDR3 bases: TGTGCCAGCAGCCAGAACAGGGGGCTAAACACCGGGGAGCTGTTTTTT. This translates into CASSQNRGLNTGELFF.

This clonotype occurred a few times. This chain uses TRBV21-1 with TRBJ1-2; no check of the table's D call, TRBD1, against the DNA was made. TRBV21-1 is assigned pseudogene status. The CDR3 has 15 amino acids. DNA of the CDR3: TGTGCCAGCAGAACTAGGGACGGTACTAACTATGGCTACACCTTC. Its protein product is CASRTRDGTNYGYTF.

This clonotype was recorded at least ten times. The rearrangement uses TRBV5-1 and TRBJ1-5; the match to TRBD1 covers 11 bases. This CDR3 comprises 16 residues. The germline gives CDR1 SGHRS, CDR2 YFSETQ. With V trimmed by 3 bases and J by 1 base, 3 bases remained unmatched. The chain's CDR3 is CASSSGTGGSNQPQHF. The CDR3 nucleotides read TGCGCCAGCAGCTCCGGGACAGGGGGGAGCAATCAGCCCCAGCATTTT.